This entry is about one T cell receptor beta chain. The target of this receptor is not known. No base qualities exist here, and no much larger clone lies one base off it. The sample is drawn from a study of technical replicates of blood from several donors (dated by TCRdb to between 2016 and 2019). Libraries were prepared through the immunoSEQ multiplex PCR assay. TCRdb obtained this table from immuneACCESS and retained in-frame rearrangements with V and J assigned. These tables miss some clones; where compared with another copy, unresolved V genes account for less than half of the shortfall, and the remainder is unexplained. The sample table records some 80,000 clones; approximately 97% of these occur just once. Around 0.28% of the sample rests with the top ten. After removal of 4 bases from V and 4 bases from J, the junction retains 5 bases not matched to a gene. From the cysteine up to the phenylalanine, the CDR3 has a length of 14 residues. The CDR3 DNA has 42 bases and is translated from base 1. According to the germline V gene, CDR1 reads MNHEY and CDR2 reads SVGAGI.

This clonotype originated in a human donor in good health. Recombination joined TRBV6-5 with TRBJ1-2; TRBD1 lines up with 8 middle nucleotides. Sequencing was performed on T cells isolated from PBMCs. The bases read TGTGCCAGCAGTTGGAGCACAGGGGGCTATGGCTACACCTTC. Translated, this is CASSWSTGGYGYTF.